This TCR beta chain was found in a study of blood T cell repertoires in COVID-19. Method: immunoSEQ multiplex PCR; TCRdb's copy keeps in-frame clones and lacks some. This table holds around 200,000 clones, 65% to 85% found once. With V trimmed by 4 bases and J by 6 bases, 11 bases remained unmatched. This CDR3 spans 16 amino acids. Germline-derived CDR1 and CDR2 are SGHRS and YFSETQ. The sequence came from a woman older than 75 with acute or convalescent COVID-19. The V gene is TRBV5-1, the J gene TRBJ2-2; the match to TRBD1 covers 8 bases. Sequencing was carried out using peripheral blood. The CDR3: CASSTGQGADAGELFF. CDR3 nucleotide sequence: TGCGCCAGCAGCACCGGACAGGGAGCCGACGCCGGGGAGCTGTTTTTT.